The clone carrying this TCR beta chain has only one observation. Its antigen is unidentified. This table comes from immunoSEQ multiplex PCR, and its TCRdb copy is limited to in-frame clones, with some not included. The sample shows fewer than 100,000 clones, 70% to 85% of them seen only once. CTLA-4 blockade with ipilimumab, together with focal radiation, was given to patients with chemo-refractory metastatic non-small-cell lung cancer. The source of the sample is a study of radiotherapy plus CTLA-4 blockade in lung cancer. Study as a whole: Objective response rate was around 19%; disease control rate, about 28%.

Notes on the study in general: After radiotherapy and ipilimumab, tumor-derived clones expanded in peripheral blood. Early clonal dynamics of blood T cells, together with interferon-beta, were reported as the best response predictor.

The CDR3 has 19 residues. With 2 bases removed from V and 4 bases from J, the gap between germline ends came to 21 bases. Germline values: CDR1 MNHEY, CDR2 SMNVEV (reference sequence). The V call is TRBV27, the J call TRBJ1-6, with a tentative D call TRBD1 (6 bases). The input for sequencing was peripheral blood, taken from a patient treated with radiotherapy plus ipilimumab. This TCR was sampled from a human donor with non-small cell lung cancer who had stable disease on radiotherapy plus ipilimumab. The CDR3 loop is CASSLGTGQLGFYNSPLHF. The CDR3 DNA sequence: TGTGCCAGCAGTTTAGGCACAGGACAGCTCGGGTTTTATAATTCACCCCTCCACTTT.